This T cell receptor (beta chain) was captured in a study of shared clonotypes between healthy human individuals. In the study overall: CD4 naive cells filled three plates per donor, CD4 memory three, CD8 naive two and CD8 memory one. Findings and limits, study-wide: The genetic and exposure-history diversity represented was limited by few donors. Several donors had around 5.2% of their naive CD4 clonotypes in common.

Turning to this clone: As yet, its antigen is unknown.

The data were produced by immunoSEQ multiplex PCR, yet TCRdb's version contains in-frame clones alone and is incomplete. The table includes over a million clones, around 82% detected once. The sequence came from a man aged 18 to 35 in good health. Some clones in this sample may be carry-over from other donors' samples. The sample was memory CD4+ T cells from PBMCs. This sample's subset: CD45RA-negative fraction.

The CDR3 sequence: CASSYRTGLREQYF. CDR3 sequence (DNA): TGTGCCAGCAGTTACCGGACAGGGTTGCGTGAGCAGTACTTC. The rearrangement links TRBV2 to TRBJ2-7, with 8 bases matching TRBD1. Trimming removed 5 bases from V and 7 bases from J; junction bases left unmatched: 10. The CDR3 has 14 amino acids. Germline V lookup: CDR1 SNHLY, CDR2 FYNNEI.